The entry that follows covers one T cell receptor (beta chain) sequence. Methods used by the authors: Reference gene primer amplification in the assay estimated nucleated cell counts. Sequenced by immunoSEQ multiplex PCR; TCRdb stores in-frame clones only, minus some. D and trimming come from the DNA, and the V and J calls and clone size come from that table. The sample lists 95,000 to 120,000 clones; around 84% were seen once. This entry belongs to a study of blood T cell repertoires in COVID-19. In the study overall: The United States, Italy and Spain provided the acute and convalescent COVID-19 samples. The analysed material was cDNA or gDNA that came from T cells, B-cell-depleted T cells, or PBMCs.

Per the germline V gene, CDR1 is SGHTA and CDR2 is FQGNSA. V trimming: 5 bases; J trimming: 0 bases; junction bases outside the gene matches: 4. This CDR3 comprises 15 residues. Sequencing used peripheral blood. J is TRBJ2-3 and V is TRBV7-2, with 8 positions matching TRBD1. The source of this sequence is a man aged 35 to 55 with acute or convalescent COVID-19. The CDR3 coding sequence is TGTGCCAGCAGCGCCCAGGGGGCGAGCACAGATACGCAGTATTTT. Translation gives CASSAQGASTDTQYF.